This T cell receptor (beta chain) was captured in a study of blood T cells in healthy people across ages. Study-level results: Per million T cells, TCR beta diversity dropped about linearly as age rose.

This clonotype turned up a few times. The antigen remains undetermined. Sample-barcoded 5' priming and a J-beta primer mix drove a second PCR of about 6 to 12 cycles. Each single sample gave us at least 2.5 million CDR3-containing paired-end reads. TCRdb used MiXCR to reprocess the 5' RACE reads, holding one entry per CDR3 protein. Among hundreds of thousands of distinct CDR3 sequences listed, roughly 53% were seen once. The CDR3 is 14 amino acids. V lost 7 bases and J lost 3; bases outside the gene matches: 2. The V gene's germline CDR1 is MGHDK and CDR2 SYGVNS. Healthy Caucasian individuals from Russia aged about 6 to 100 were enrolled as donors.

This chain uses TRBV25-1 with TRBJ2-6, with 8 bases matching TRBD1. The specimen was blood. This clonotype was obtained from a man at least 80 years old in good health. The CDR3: CASTTGVGANVLTF. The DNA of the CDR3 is TGTGCCAGCACGACAGGGGTTGGGGCCAACGTCCTGACTTTC.